The clone carrying this TCR beta chain was found once. This record comes from a study of shared T cell receptors in the human thymus. V shed 1 base and J 7 bases; nucleotides not matched to a gene: 8. The CDR3 spans 16 residues. Germline V gives CDR1 LNHNV, CDR2 YYDKDF (reference sequence). Clones were read by immunoSEQ multiplex PCR, and TCRdb kept only the in-frame ones, dropping some. The profile shows some 720,000 clones, roughly 90% of them singletons. The same specimen was also included in a second study, on human thymus T cells. From that second work: All donors were healthy Finnish infants who were undergoing corrective surgery to treat congenital heart defects. Resections that were taken during corrective heart surgery supplied the thymus tissue. It looked as if thymic and blood repertoires used V and J genes in a biased way. Reports from related research described highly overlapping thymic repertoires among unrelated individuals.

The sequence derives from a boy younger than two with a congenital heart defect. The V gene is TRBV15, the J gene TRBJ2-1, with 9 bases matching TRBD2. Sequenced: thymocytes. CDR3 DNA: TGTGCCACCAGCAGAGGTGGCGGGAGGGCGAGTAATGAGCAGTTCTTC. Its translation is CATSRGGGRASNEQFF.